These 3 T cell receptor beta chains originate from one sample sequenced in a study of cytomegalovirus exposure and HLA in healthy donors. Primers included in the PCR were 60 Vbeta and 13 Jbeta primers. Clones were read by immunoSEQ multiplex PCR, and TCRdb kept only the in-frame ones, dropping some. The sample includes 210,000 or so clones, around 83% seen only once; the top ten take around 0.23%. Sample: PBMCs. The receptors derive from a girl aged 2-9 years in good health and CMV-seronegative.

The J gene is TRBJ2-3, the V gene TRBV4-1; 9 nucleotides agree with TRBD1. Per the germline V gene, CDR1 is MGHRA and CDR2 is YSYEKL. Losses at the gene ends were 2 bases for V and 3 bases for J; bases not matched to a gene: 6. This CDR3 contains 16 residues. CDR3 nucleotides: TGCGCCAGCAGCCAACCGGGACAGGGCAGGACAGATACGCAGTATTTT. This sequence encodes CASSQPGQGRTDTQYF.

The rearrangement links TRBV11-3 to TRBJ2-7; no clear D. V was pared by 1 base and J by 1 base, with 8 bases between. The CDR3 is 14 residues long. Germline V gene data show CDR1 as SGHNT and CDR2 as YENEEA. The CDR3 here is CASSLGGKSYEQYF. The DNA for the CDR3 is TGTGCCAGCAGCTTAGGCGGCAAATCCTACGAGCAGTACTTC.

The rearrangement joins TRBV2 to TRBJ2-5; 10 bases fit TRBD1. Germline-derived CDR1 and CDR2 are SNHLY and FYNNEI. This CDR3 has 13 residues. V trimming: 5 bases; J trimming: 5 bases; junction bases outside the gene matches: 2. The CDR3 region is CASSRDRGETQYF. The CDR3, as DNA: TGTGCCAGCAGTCGGGACAGGGGTGAGACCCAGTACTTC.